A single sample gave rise to the 23 T cell receptor beta chains below, sequenced in a study of blood T cells in healthy people across ages. A second PCR, run for about 7 to 11 cycles, used a sample-barcoded 5' primer plus a J-beta primer mix. TCRdb called the 5' RACE reads again in MiXCR, with one record for every CDR3 protein. The sample carries roughly 1.7 million distinct CDR3 sequences, about 35% recorded once. Sequenced material: blood. The receptors were sampled from a woman in her twenties or thirties in good health.

This clonotype appeared a few times. The V gene is TRBV29-1, the J gene TRBJ2-1; D is unclear. The V gene lost 2 bases and the J gene lost 0 bases, with 11 bases spanning the gap. Germline loops: CDR1 SQVTM, CDR2 ANQGSEA. The CDR3 covers 15 residues. CDR3 sequence (DNA): TGCAGCGTTGAAAACCCCCTAAGCTCCTACAATGAGCAGTTCTTC. Translation: CSVENPLSSYNEQFF.

This clonotype has just a few counts. J is TRBJ2-6 and V is TRBV7-9, with D possibly matching TRBD1 (6 bases). V lost 3 bases and J lost 0, with 15 bases in between. There are 18 residues in the CDR3. The germline V gene encodes CDR1 SEHNR and CDR2 FQNEAQ (reference sequence). The CDR3 reads CASSFTRDRYSGANVLTF. The CDR3 nucleotides are TGTGCCAGCAGCTTCACGAGAGACAGGTACTCTGGGGCCAACGTCCTGACTTTC.

The rearrangement uses TRBV20-1 and TRBJ2-3, with 11 bases that match TRBD2. Germline CDR1 DFQATT, CDR2 SNEGSKA (reference sequence). The CDR3 consists of 18 residues. V lost 0 bases to trimming and J lost 2 bases; unmatched junction nucleotides: 10. The CDR3 DNA is TGCAGTGCTAGAGAGATCTACGGGACTAGCGGAACCACAGATACGCAGTATTTT. Protein product: CSAREIYGTSGTTDTQYF.

The chain has TRBV10-3 and TRBJ2-7; 10 positions agree with TRBD1. Germline assignment: CDR1 ENHRY and CDR2 SYGVKD. The V and J ends lost 8 bases and 5 bases, in that order; junction bases with no gene match: 12. The CDR3 contains 15 residues. The DNA for the CDR3 is TGTGCCATCCGTAGATATGCCGGGACAGGGGACGAGCAGTACTTC. Translation: CAIRRYAGTGDEQYF.

DNA of the CDR3: TGCAGTGCTGCACGGGGGCTACAAGAGACCCAGTACTTC. Translated: CSAARGLQETQYF. The V and J genes are TRBV20-1 and TRBJ2-5, with D perhaps being TRBD1 or TRBD2 (6 bases each). The CDR3 consists of 13 residues. Trimming pared 5 bases from V and 2 bases from J, leaving 12 bases between. CDR1 and CDR2 (germline): DFQATT, SNEGSKA (reference sequence).

This clonotype was seen many times. The V and J genes are TRBV20-1 and TRBJ2-1; the D gene is possibly TRBD2 (6 bases). Trimming took 6 bases from V and 6 from J, leaving 21 bases between them. Germline values: CDR1 DFQATT, CDR2 SNEGSKA (reference sequence). The CDR3 totals 15 residues. CDR3 region: CSAVSGTLLSNEQFF. The DNA of the CDR3 is TGCAGTGCCGTATCCGGGACTCTACTGTCCAATGAGCAGTTCTTC.

The V gene is TRBV3-1, the J gene TRBJ2-7; no clear D gene. The germline V gene has CDR1 LGHDT and CDR2 YNNKEL (reference sequence). The CDR3 has 13 amino acids. The V end lost 2 bases, the J end lost 1 base, and 6 bases lay between the germline ends. The CDR3 here is CASSQPKSYEQYF. In DNA form, the CDR3 reads TGTGCCAGCAGCCAACCGAAATCCTACGAGCAGTACTTC.

The chain employs TRBV4-1 and TRBJ1-2; D not certain. Per the germline V gene, CDR1 is MGHRA and CDR2 is YSYEKL. Trimming removed 2 bases at V and 2 bases at J, with 18 bases between. The CDR3 runs 17 residues. The CDR3 DNA reads TGCGCCAGCAGCCAACCTATGGGAAGCAGACGAAACTATGGCTACACCTTC. Its protein product is CASSQPMGSRRNYGYTF.

There are a few counts of this clonotype. The chain combines TRBV9 with TRBJ2-3, with TRBD2 matching over 10 bases. With 4 bases clipped from V and 5 bases from J, the junction kept 7 bases outside the gene matches. Looked up from germline, CDR1 is SGDLS and CDR2 is YYNGEE. CDR3 size: 15 residues. The CDR3 protein is CASSITSGVGDTQYF. CDR3 DNA: TGTGCCAGCAGCATTACTAGCGGGGTTGGAGATACGCAGTATTTT.

This clonotype was seen a few times. This sequence joins TRBV10-2 and TRBJ2-3, with D perhaps matching TRBD1 (6 bases). The germline V and J ends were trimmed by 7 bases and 1 base, with 15 bases remaining between them. This CDR3 contains 15 residues. CDR1 and CDR2 (germline): WSHSY, SAAADI. This CDR3 is CASKFSDSRTDTQYF. The CDR3 DNA sequence: TGCGCCAGCAAATTTTCGGACAGCCGCACAGATACGCAGTATTTT.

The chain links TRBV20-1 to TRBJ2-1; TRBD2 aligns across 8 bases. This CDR3 is 15 amino acids long. The germline gives CDR1 DFQATT, CDR2 SNEGSKA (reference sequence). V shed 6 bases, J shed 7 bases, and the junction held 14 bases outside the gene matches. In nucleotides, the CDR3 is TGCAGTGCCATCGGTTTGCGCGGGAGGTCGAATGAGCAGTTCTTC. Protein: CSAIGLRGRSNEQFF.

The rearrangement joins TRBV20-1 to TRBJ2-7; 10 nucleotides align to TRBD2. From germline, CDR1 is DFQATT and CDR2 SNEGSKA (reference sequence). The V and J ends lost 7 bases and 0 bases, in that order; junction bases with no gene match: 9. CDR3 length: 15 residues. In DNA, the CDR3 is TGCAGTGTTCCACCCATAGCGGGAGGCTCCTACGAGCAGTACTTC. Its protein is CSVPPIAGGSYEQYF.

This clonotype turned up a few times. The rearrangement links TRBV7-2 to TRBJ1-1; a weak D match, TRBD1 (6 bases). Germline lookup yields CDR1 SGHTA and CDR2 FQGNSA. The CDR3 runs 16 residues. V was pared by 1 base and J by 3 bases, with 15 bases between. The DNA for the CDR3 is TGTGCCAGCAGCTTAGAGGGGGGGACCTGGGACACTGAAGCTTTCTTT. Translation: CASSLEGGTWDTEAFF.

The gene calls are TRBV6-1 and TRBJ2-5; 9 nucleotides agree with TRBD1. The end of the DNA aligns better with TRBJ2-7, so the J call may be wrong. Germline assignment: CDR1 MNHNS and CDR2 SASEGT. The CDR3 runs 14 residues. The CDR3 nucleotides read TGTGCCAGCAGTGAAGTTGGGACAGGGAGCGAGCAGTACTTC. Translating it yields CASSEVGTGSEQYF.

Only a few counts were recorded for this clonotype. The chain combines TRBV20-1 with TRBJ1-5; tentatively, D is TRBD1 (5 bases). Trimming removed 0 bases from V and 6 bases from J, with 9 bases in between. CDR3 length: 13 amino acids. CDR1 and CDR2 from the germline V gene are DFQATT and SNEGSKA (reference sequence). The CDR3 sequence is CSARDRDGQPQHF. The CDR3 coding sequence is TGCAGTGCTAGAGACAGGGACGGTCAGCCCCAGCATTTT.

This clonotype was seen only a few times. V gene TRBV12-3 or TRBV12-4 combines with J gene TRBJ1-1; D may be TRBD1 (5 bases). The CDR3 is 13 residues long. The germline V and J ends were trimmed by 4 bases and 1 base, with 7 bases remaining between them. CDR3 loop: CASSYQGNTEAFF. The DNA for the CDR3 is TGTGCCAGCAGTTATCAGGGGAACACTGAAGCTTTCTTT.

The CDR3 DNA sequence: TGTGCCAGCAGTTACGTGATCCCGAACTATGGCTACACCTTC. Translated, it gives CASSYVIPNYGYTF. The chain carries TRBV6-2 or TRBV6-3 and TRBJ1-2; D remains unclear. CDR1 and CDR2 from the germline V gene are MNHEY and SVGEGT. The CDR3 covers 14 residues. Trimming took 2 bases from V and 2 from J, leaving 9 bases between them.

This clonotype was recorded many times. The chain recombines TRBV4-1 with TRBJ2-5; D perhaps matches TRBD2 (6 bases). V dropped 1 base and J dropped 5 bases, with 17 bases sitting between them. The germline gives CDR1 MGHRA, CDR2 YSYEKL. CDR3 length: 16 amino acids. The CDR3 region is CASSQGGRGIYETQYF. The CDR3 bases are TGCGCCAGCAGCCAAGGGGGACGGGGGATCTACGAGACCCAGTACTTC.

V is TRBV2 and J is TRBJ2-3; no definite D call. V was pared by 0 bases and J by 4 bases, with 20 bases between. Germline values: CDR1 SNHLY, CDR2 FYNNEI. This CDR3 has 18 residues. CDR3 loop: CASSEAARARSRADTQYF. The CDR3 nucleotides are TGTGCCAGCAGTGAAGCGGCAAGGGCCCGCTCAAGGGCAGATACGCAGTATTTT.

V gene TRBV3-1 combines with J gene TRBJ1-1; 10 nucleotides line up with TRBD1. Germline loops: CDR1 LGHDT, CDR2 YNNKEL (reference sequence). The trim removed 4 bases at V and 2 bases at J, leaving 10 bases unmatched. This CDR3 spans 17 amino acids. The CDR3 region has the DNA TGTGCCAGCAGCCTATTCCCTATGACAGGGGGCAACACTGAAGCTTTCTTT. Translated: CASSLFPMTGGNTEAFF. Combining the CDR3 with reference TRBV3-1 and TRBJ1-1 gives the whole variable domain DTAVSQTPKYLVTQMGNDKSIKCEQNLGHDTMYWYKQDSKKFLKIMFSYNNKELIINETVPNRFSPKSPDKAHLNLHINSLELGDSAVYFCASSLFPMTGGNTEAFFGQGTRLTVV.

This rearrangement joins TRBV7-9 to TRBJ2-7; D call uncertain. Between the trimmed V and J ends, which lost 5 bases and 9 bases, there was a span of 14 bases. The CDR3 extends over 12 amino acids. Per germline, CDR1 SEHNR and CDR2 FQNEAQ (reference sequence). CDR3 region: CASSPADHRQYF. In DNA form, the CDR3 reads TGTGCCAGCAGCCCCGCTGATCATAGGCAGTACTTC. Looking up the rest from reference TRBV7-9 and TRBJ2-7 gives the full variable domain: DTGVSQNPRHKITKRGQNVTFRCDPISEHNRLYWYRQTLGQGPEFLTYFQNEAQLEKSRLLSDRFSAERPKGSFSTLEIQRTEQGDSAMYLCASSPADHRQYFGPGTRLTVT.

This clonotype was observed a handful of times. The rearrangement uses TRBV13 and TRBJ2-7, with TRBD2 matching over 13 bases. The junction had 3 bases not matched to a gene; V was cut back by 3 bases and J by 1 base. CDR3 length: 16 residues. Germline V gene data show CDR1 as PRHDT and CDR2 as FYEKMQ (reference sequence). The CDR3 region has the DNA TGTGCCAGCAGCTTCGGGACTAGCGGGGCGTCCTACGAGCAGTACTTC. Translating it yields CASSFGTSGASYEQYF. Complete variable domain (other parts from reference TRBV13 and TRBJ2-7): AAGVIQSPRHLIKEKRETATLKCYPIPRHDTVYWYQQGPGQDPQFLISFYEKMQSDKGSIPDRFSAQQFSDYHSELNMSSLELGDSALYFCASSFGTSGASYEQYFGPGTRLTVT.

This clonotype was detected only a few times. The CDR3 nucleotides read TGTGCCTGGGAGGCAGCAGCGGGGAGCACAGATACGCAGTATTTT. As protein: CAWEAAAGSTDTQYF. This sequence joins TRBV30 and TRBJ2-3; 7 bases match TRBD2. Trimming cost V 5 bases and J 0 bases; bases outside gene matches: 8. Per the germline V gene, CDR1 is GTSNPN and CDR2 is SVGIG (reference sequence). CDR3 length: 15 residues.